Here is one T cell receptor (beta chain) with its context. This CDR3 is built from 16 residues. The junction had 6 bases not matched to a gene; V was cut back by 2 bases and J by 2 bases. The germline CDR1 and CDR2 sequences are MNHEY and SMNVEV (reference sequence). Method: immunoSEQ multiplex PCR; TCRdb's copy keeps in-frame clones and lacks some. Of some 320,000 clones in the sample, about nine tenths are singletons; the top ten hold 2.6%. Participant-reported clinical history was the basis for cohort assignment. The data were obtained in a study of blood T cell repertoires in COVID-19. This sequence joins TRBV27 and TRBJ2-3, with 8 bases that match TRBD2. The clonotype comes from a man aged 55 to 70 who had recovered from COVID-19. The sequencing input was PBMCs or T cells enriched from blood (not recorded which). CDR3 nucleotide sequence: TGTGCCAGCAGTTTAATCGGACTAGCTACCACAGATACGCAGTATTTT. This translates into CASSLIGLATTDTQYF.